This T cell receptor (beta chain) was sequenced in a study of blood T cell repertoires in COVID-19. Per the study methods: How many nucleated cells were present was estimated from reference gene primer amplification. Here immunoSEQ multiplex PCR was the method, and the copy in TCRdb shows in-frame clones only, minus some. That table is the source of V, J and clone size, and D and trimming were worked out from the DNA. There are 250,000 or so clones in the sample; approximately 85% occur only once, and about 6.2% lies in the top ten. The J segment lost 4 bases and the V segment lost 5 bases, leaving 5 bases of the junction unmatched. In germline, CDR1 is LNHDA, CDR2 SQIVND (reference sequence). This CDR3 is built from 16 residues.

Sequenced material: PBMCs or T cells enriched from blood (not recorded which). This chain links TRBV19 with TRBJ2-2; 12 bases map to TRBD2. The TCR originated in a woman between 50 and 59 years old who had been exposed to COVID-19. In DNA, the CDR3 is TGTGCCAGTAGTGCACCACTAGCGGGGGGCACCGGGGAGCTGTTTTTT. It encodes CASSAPLAGGTGELFF.